This T cell receptor (beta chain) was captured in a study of T-cell memory formation after mild COVID-19. Germline lookup yields CDR1 KGHDR and CDR2 SFDVKD. This CDR3 spans 9 amino acids. Worth noting for this clonotype: Sequence at one end of the junction differs from germline and may be a read error.

Each CDR3 protein is one row after TCRdb ran MiXCR on the 5' RACE reads. The data show some 160,000 distinct CDR3 sequences, 25% to 40% seen once. Sequences were obtained from PBMCs or a T cell subset sorted from them (not recorded which). This receptor was obtained from an adult woman who had mild COVID-19 (a few samples of this study predate the infection). Cell type and time point are not known. This chain uses TRBV24-1 with TRBJ1-5, with D maybe TRBD1 (6 bases). CDR3: CGGSGPQHF. As DNA, the CDR3 is TGCGGGGGCTCGGGGCCCCAGCATTTT.